This T cell receptor (beta chain) was recovered during a study of blood T cell repertoires in COVID-19. Overall study: Specimens from acute and convalescent COVID-19 originated in the United States, Italy and Spain. T cells, B-cell-depleted T cells, or PBMCs supplied cDNA or gDNA.

Trimming took off 0 bases at V and 3 bases at J, with 14 bases between the two ends. Germline CDR1 is SQVTM and CDR2 is ANQGSEA. This CDR3 region has 15 residues. Each participant's cohort was designated according to participant-reported clinical history. Symptom resolution, clearance, or two negative PCRs marked the recovered donors of Cohort 3. Clones were read by immunoSEQ multiplex PCR, and TCRdb kept only the in-frame ones, dropping some. Among under 200,000 clones listed, over 75% were seen once. The chain links TRBV29-1 to TRBJ1-2; a possible D gene is TRBD1 (6 bases). The source is a man in his forties or fifties who had recovered from COVID-19. Source material: PBMCs or T cells enriched from blood (not recorded which). The CDR3 bases are TGCAGCGTTGAAGAATCCGTTACAGGGTACTATGGCTACACCTTC. It is translated as CSVEESVTGYYGYTF.